This T cell receptor beta chain was documented in a study of T cell responses to AZD1222 COVID-19 vaccine. Across the study: Researchers grouped second doses given at about 4 or about 12 weeks into one pool.

Concerning this clone itself: Its antigen is not known. The same CDR3 can be traced to other DNA sequences in this sample.

The CDR3 totals 14 residues. V lost 2 bases and J 2 bases, leaving 7 bases between the germline ends. Germline V gene lookup returns CDR1 MNHEY and CDR2 SMNVEV (reference sequence). Findings of the study overall: Vaccine-associated CD4 TCRs spanned spike, dominant at 160-218 and 743-854. Just six AZD1222 recipients were seropositive at baseline.

The repertoire was sequenced with immunoSEQ multiplex PCR; TCRdb's copy has only in-frame clones and lacks some. Here the sample spans more than 150,000 clones, about 90% being singletons. The rearrangement links TRBV27 to TRBJ1-5; D not resolved. This sequence was found in an adult in good health. The sequencing here drew on peripheral blood, taken on day 0 of AZD1222 vaccination. The CDR3 DNA reads as TGTGCCAGCAGTTTAGGGCAGGGCAATCAGCCCCAGCATTTT. This gives the protein CASSLGQGNQPQHF.